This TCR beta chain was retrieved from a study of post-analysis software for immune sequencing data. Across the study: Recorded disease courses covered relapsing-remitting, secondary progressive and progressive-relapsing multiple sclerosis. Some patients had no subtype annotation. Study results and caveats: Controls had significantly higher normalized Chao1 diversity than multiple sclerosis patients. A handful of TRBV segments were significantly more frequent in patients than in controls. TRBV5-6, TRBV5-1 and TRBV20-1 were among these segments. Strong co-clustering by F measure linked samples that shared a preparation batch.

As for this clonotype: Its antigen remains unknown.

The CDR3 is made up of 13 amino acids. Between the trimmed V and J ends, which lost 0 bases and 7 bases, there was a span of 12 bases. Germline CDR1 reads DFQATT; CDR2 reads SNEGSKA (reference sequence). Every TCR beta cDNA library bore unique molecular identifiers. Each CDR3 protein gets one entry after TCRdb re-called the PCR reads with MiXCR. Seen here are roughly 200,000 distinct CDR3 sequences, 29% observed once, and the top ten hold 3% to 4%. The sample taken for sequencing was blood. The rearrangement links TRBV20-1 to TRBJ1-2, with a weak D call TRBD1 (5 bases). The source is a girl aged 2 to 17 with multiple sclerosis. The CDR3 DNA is TGCAGTGCTAGAGATTTTAGGGGAGGTGGCTACACCTTC. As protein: CSARDFRGGGYTF.